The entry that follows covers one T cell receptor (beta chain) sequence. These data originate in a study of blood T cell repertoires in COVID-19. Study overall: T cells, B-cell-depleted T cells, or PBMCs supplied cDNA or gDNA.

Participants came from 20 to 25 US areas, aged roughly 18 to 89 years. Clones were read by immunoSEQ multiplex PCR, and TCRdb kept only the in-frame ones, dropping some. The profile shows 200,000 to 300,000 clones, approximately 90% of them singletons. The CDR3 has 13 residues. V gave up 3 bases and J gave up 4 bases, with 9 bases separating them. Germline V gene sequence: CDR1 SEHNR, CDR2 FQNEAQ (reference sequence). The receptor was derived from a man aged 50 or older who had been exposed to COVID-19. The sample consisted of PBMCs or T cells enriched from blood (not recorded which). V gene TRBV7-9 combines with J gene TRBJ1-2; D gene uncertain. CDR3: CASSFQLAYGYTF. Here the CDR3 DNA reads TGTGCCAGCAGCTTTCAGCTAGCCTATGGCTACACCTTC.